Shown below are 9 T cell receptor beta chains from a single sample sequenced in a study of identical twins (dated by TCRdb to the mid-2010s). Libraries were prepared through 5' RACE. The run used an Illumina HiSeq 2000. In-frame beta chains were kept once TCRdb had trimmed the public reads at Q25 with fastp and called clones with MiXCR. Every entry covers one CDR3 protein and lists the most common genes and DNA from its rows. The sample table lists approximately 220,000 distinct CDR3 sequences, 7.5% of them with a count of one. Of the sample, less than 6.5% is held by the ten largest clones. This sample was also put to use in a study of yellow fever vaccine responses in identical twins.

The specimen was CD8+ T cells sorted from blood. The origin of the receptors is a woman aged 18-29 years in good health.

The sample holds a few counts of this clonotype. The chain couples TRBV20-1 to TRBJ2-6; D gene uncertain. The CDR3 runs to 15 residues. Trimming shortened V by 3 bases and J by 1 base, and 10 bases separated the two germline ends. The germline gives CDR1 DFQATT, CDR2 SNEGSKA (reference sequence). CDR3 in DNA: TGCAGTGCTAGTGGGCGGACGTCTGGGGCCAACGTCCTGACTTTC. It is translated as CSASGRTSGANVLTF.

The chain carries TRBV5-1 and TRBJ2-7, with 8 nucleotides matching TRBD2. This CDR3 region has 17 residues. The J segment lost 0 bases and the V segment lost 0 bases, leaving 8 bases of the junction unmatched. Germline CDR1 and CDR2: SGHRS and YFSETQ. CDR3 sequence (DNA): TGCGCCAGCAGCTTGGGTGTGGGACTAGTAAGCTCCTACGAGCAGTACTTC. This sequence encodes CASSLGVGLVSSYEQYF.

In its sample, this clonotype was seen many times. V and J are TRBV7-9 and TRBJ2-7; 7 nucleotides match TRBD1. The CDR3 covers 15 residues. J lost 0 bases, V lost 4 bases, and 6 bases had no gene match. Germline V gene sequence: CDR1 SEHNR, CDR2 FQNEAQ (reference sequence). The CDR3 region has the DNA TGTGCCAGCAGCTCAGGACAGGACATCTCCTACGAGCAGTACGTC. Protein sequence: CASSSGQDISYEQYV.

The chain uses TRBV15 and TRBJ1-2; unclear D gene. Per germline, CDR1 LNHNV and CDR2 YYDKDF (reference sequence). V lost 4 bases, J lost 8 bases, and 8 bases lay in between. This CDR3 comprises 11 residues. The CDR3 loop is CATSTGVGYTF. CDR3 coding DNA: TGTGCCACCAGCACCGGGGTGGGCTACACCTTC.

This clonotype was counted between two and nine times. The chain combines TRBV7-9 with TRBJ2-7, with 7 nucleotides matching TRBD1. This CDR3 comprises 14 residues. The V segment lost 5 bases and the J segment 6 bases; nucleotides outside the gene matches: 10. Germline V gives CDR1 SEHNR, CDR2 FQNEAQ (reference sequence). As DNA, the CDR3 is TGTGCCAGCAGCGAGACAGGGATTGGTGGCGAGCAGTACGTC. Translated: CASSETGIGGEQYV.

This clonotype was observed a few times. The chain carries TRBV6-2 or TRBV6-3 and TRBJ2-1; 10 bases agree with TRBD1. J gave up 9 bases and V 4 bases, and 12 bases lay outside the gene matches. CDR1 and CDR2 (germline): MNHEY, SVGEGT. This CDR3 spans 16 amino acids. The CDR3 DNA reads TGTGCCAGCAGTTGGGACCGGGACAGGGGAACTTTTGAGCAGTTCTTC. Protein: CASSWDRDRGTFEQFF.

This chain joins TRBV5-1 and TRBJ1-1; D is uncertain. Germline CDR1 SGHRS, CDR2 YFSETQ. CDR3 length: 12 residues. Trimming took 7 bases from V and 1 from J, leaving 8 bases between them. The DNA of the CDR3 is TGCGCCAGCTCACAGACGAACACTGAAGCTTTCTTT. Its protein is CASSQTNTEAFF.

This clonotype has ten or more counts. The rearrangement uses TRBV29-1 and TRBJ2-3; 14 positions match TRBD2. Germline CDR1 is SQVTM and CDR2 is ANQGSEA. The V segment lost 3 bases and the J segment 6 bases; nucleotides outside the gene matches: 2. The CDR3 contains 14 residues. The CDR3 region has the DNA TGCAGCGTTGAGACTAGCGGGAGGGATGATACGCAGTATTTT. Translated, it gives CSVETSGRDDTQYF.

The sample holds a few counts of this clonotype. The J gene is TRBJ2-7, the V gene TRBV27, with 9 nucleotides matching TRBD1. Germline CDR1 reads MNHEY; CDR2 reads SMNVEV (reference sequence). The CDR3 contains 15 residues. Unmatched junction bases numbered 6, after V lost 6 bases and J lost 0 bases. CDR3 amino acids: CASRPGQGPSYEQYF. CDR3 DNA: TGTGCCAGCAGGCCGGGACAGGGCCCCTCCTACGAGCAGTACTTC.